The 17 T cell receptor beta chains below all came from one sample that was sequenced in a study of blood T cell repertoires in COVID-19. Data came from immunoSEQ multiplex PCR; TCRdb stores just in-frame clones and leaves some out. The data contain about 220,000 clones, 83% of them singletons. The material sequenced was peripheral blood. These receptors were obtained from a woman in her 40s with active or convalescent COVID-19.

This chain connects TRBV18 to TRBJ1-3, with TRBD1 identical over 11 bases. V shed 3 bases and J 2 bases; nucleotides not matched to a gene: 3. The CDR3 spans 16 residues. Germline V gene sequence: CDR1 KGHSH, CDR2 LQKENI. CDR3 bases: TGTGCCAGCTCACCGCCGGACAGGGGGCCTGGAAACACCATATATTTT. Protein sequence: CASSPPDRGPGNTIYF.

The chain joins TRBV5-8 to TRBJ2-3, with D possibly matching TRBD1 (6 bases). Germline V gene sequence: CDR1 SGHTS, CDR2 YDEGEE. With 4 bases removed from V and 0 bases from J, the gap between germline ends came to 15 bases. This CDR3 comprises 16 residues. CDR3 region: CASSARDTTSTDTQYF. The DNA for the CDR3 is TGTGCCAGCAGCGCCCGGGACACAACTAGCACAGATACGCAGTATTTT.

The J gene is TRBJ1-2, the V gene TRBV28, with 8 nucleotides matching TRBD1. Germline CDR1 is MDHEN and CDR2 is SYDVKM. The CDR3 contains 15 residues. J lost 8 bases, V lost 5 bases, and 13 bases had no gene match. The CDR3 sequence is CASSPGQGGSRGYTF. As DNA, the CDR3 is TGTGCCAGCAGTCCTGGACAGGGTGGGTCTCGGGGCTACACCTTC.

The V call is TRBV19, the J call TRBJ2-7; TRBD1 matches 8 bases. The length of the CDR3 is 15 residues. The germline CDR1 and CDR2 sequences are LNHDA and SQIVND (reference sequence). Unmatched junction bases numbered 7, after V lost 5 bases and J lost 1 base. In DNA form, the CDR3 reads TGTGCCAGTAGTGCAGGCAGGACAGGGTCCTACGAGCAGTACTTC. Its translation: CASSAGRTGSYEQYF. Drawing the rest from reference TRBV19 and TRBJ2-7, the complete variable domain is DGGITQSPKYLFRKEGQNVTLSCEQNLNHDAMYWYRQDPGQGLRLIYYSQIVNDFQKGDIAEGYSVSREKKESFPLTVTSAQKNPTAFYLCASSAGRTGSYEQYFGPGTRLTVT.

The V gene is TRBV30, the J gene TRBJ1-1; 7 bases match TRBD1. The CDR3 is 14 residues long. Germline CDR1 and CDR2: GTSNPN and SVGIG (reference sequence). Germline trimming cut 4 bases from V and 6 bases from J; bases unmatched to any gene: 11. CDR3 DNA sequence: TGTGCCTGGAACGGCCCCGGACAGGTCGCTGAAGCTTTCTTT. It encodes CAWNGPGQVAEAFF.

The rearrangement uses TRBV3-1 (or the pseudogene TRBV3-2) and TRBJ1-3, with unresolved D. The CDR3 spans 14 residues. V lost 3 bases to trimming and J lost 4 bases, with 10 bases between them. Germline assignment: CDR1 LGHDT and CDR2 YNNKEL (reference sequence). The CDR3 bases are TGTGCCAGCAGCCAGGGAGGACGAGGAAACACCATATATTTT. Translation gives CASSQGGRGNTIYF.

The CDR3 DNA is TGTGCCAGCAGTTACTCTCGCAGGGAAGAGACCCAGTACTTC. Its translation: CASSYSRREETQYF. This chain joins TRBV6-5 and TRBJ2-5, with a weak D call TRBD1 (5 bases). Germline-derived CDR1 and CDR2 are MNHEY and SVGAGI. The CDR3 has 14 amino acids. V was pared by 0 bases and J by 3 bases, with 8 bases between.

The V gene is TRBV12-3 or TRBV12-4, the J gene TRBJ1-5; 7 nucleotides match TRBD1. The CDR3 is 13 amino acids. Trimming removed 1 base from V and 16 bases from J; junction bases left unmatched: 10. The CDR3 DNA reads as TGTGCCAGCAGTTTAGGTGGAACAGGGGAGTTACATTTT. The encoded protein is CASSLGGTGELHF.

The chain combines TRBV5-6 with TRBJ2-3; no clear D. The V and J ends lost 1 base and 5 bases respectively, with 14 bases between them. The germline gives CDR1 SGHDT, CDR2 YYEEEE. The CDR3 consists of 15 residues. The CDR3 here is CASSLSPSVKDTQYF. The DNA for the CDR3 is TGTGCCAGCAGCTTGTCGCCGTCAGTAAAAGATACGCAGTATTTT.

CDR3 region: CASSASGQGNNSPLHF. CDR3 coding DNA: TGTGCCAGCAGCGCCTCGGGACAGGGGAATAATTCACCCCTCCACTTT. The chain links TRBV9 to TRBJ1-6, with 10 bases that match TRBD1. CDR1 is SGDLS and CDR2 is YYNGEE in the germline V gene. The CDR3 sequence is 16 residues long. V gave up 3 bases and J gave up 5 bases; unmatched junction bases: 5.

The V gene is TRBV9, the J gene TRBJ1-1; TRBD1 matches 8 bases. CDR3 length: 14 residues. From germline, CDR1 is SGDLS and CDR2 YYNGEE. With V trimmed by 4 bases and J by 6 bases, 8 bases remained unmatched. This CDR3 is CASSLDRAGAEAFF. The CDR3 DNA reads as TGTGCCAGCAGCTTGGACAGGGCGGGAGCTGAAGCTTTCTTT.

This chain uses TRBV6-5 with TRBJ1-6; D ambiguous. This CDR3 is 15 amino acids long. Germline V gives CDR1 MNHEY, CDR2 SVGAGI. V lost 6 bases and J lost 7, with 16 bases in between. The CDR3 nucleotides read TGTGCCAGCAGCGTCACAGTGAGGGCCAATTCACCCCTCCACTTT. Translated: CASSVTVRANSPLHF.

This clone came up a few times. The chain recombines TRBV9 with TRBJ1-2; 7 bases map to TRBD1. Germline CDR1 and CDR2: SGDLS and YYNGEE. The V segment lost 0 bases and the J segment 3 bases; nucleotides outside the gene matches: 14. This CDR3 comprises 18 residues. DNA of the CDR3: TGTGCCAGCAGCGTAGACCATGCAGGGGGTGTGCAGGACTATGGCTACACCTTC. It encodes CASSVDHAGGVQDYGYTF.

This chain connects TRBV18 to TRBJ1-2; 10 bases fit TRBD1. The V segment lost 0 bases and the J segment 1 base; nucleotides outside the gene matches: 11. Germline V lookup: CDR1 KGHSH, CDR2 LQKENI. CDR3 size: 19 residues. CDR3 nucleotide sequence: TGTGCCAGCTCACCACCGGTTTATTGGACAGGGGGGCTTAACTATGGCTACACCTTC. Its translation: CASSPPVYWTGGLNYGYTF.

In this sample, this clone turned up a few times. The junction and the germline gene differ at one end; a read error may be behind it. V is TRBV7-3 and J is TRBJ2-5; 13 nucleotides match TRBD2. The CDR3 has 17 amino acids. Germline V gene sequence: CDR1 SGHTA, CDR2 FQGTGA. Written as DNA, the CDR3 is TGTGCCAGCAGCATAACCCCGACTAGCGGGGGGTCAGGGACCCAGTACTTC. It encodes CASSITPTSGGSGTQYF.

This clone was detected a few times. The V and J genes are TRBV19 and TRBJ1-2, with D possibly being TRBD1 (6 bases). V shed 5 bases and J shed 3 bases, with 16 bases lying between them. The germline CDR1 and CDR2 sequences are LNHDA and SQIVND (reference sequence). The CDR3 spans 15 residues. CDR3 nucleotides: TGTGCCAGTAGTGGACACAATCCAGGGGACTATGGCTACACCTTC. It encodes CASSGHNPGDYGYTF.

The chain links TRBV19 to TRBJ2-1, with TRBD2 identical over 7 bases. Germline V CDR1 and CDR2: LNHDA, SQIVND (reference sequence). V shed 5 bases, J shed 6 bases, and the junction held 7 bases outside the gene matches. The CDR3 consists of 14 residues. The DNA for the CDR3 is TGTGCCAGTAGTGATCGGGGAGGGGTCAATGAGCAGTTCTTC. Translated, it gives CASSDRGGVNEQFF.